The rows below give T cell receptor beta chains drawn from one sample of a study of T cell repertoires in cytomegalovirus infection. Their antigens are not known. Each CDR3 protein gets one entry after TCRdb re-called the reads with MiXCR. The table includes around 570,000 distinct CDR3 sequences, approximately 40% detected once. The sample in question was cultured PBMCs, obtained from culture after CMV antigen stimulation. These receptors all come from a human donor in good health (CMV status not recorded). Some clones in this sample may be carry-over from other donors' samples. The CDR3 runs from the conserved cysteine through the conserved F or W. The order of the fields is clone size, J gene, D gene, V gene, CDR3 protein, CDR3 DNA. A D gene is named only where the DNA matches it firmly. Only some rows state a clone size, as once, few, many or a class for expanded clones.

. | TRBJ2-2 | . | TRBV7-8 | CASSHHTTGELFF | TGTGCCAGCAGCCATCATACCACCGGGGAGCTGTTTTTT
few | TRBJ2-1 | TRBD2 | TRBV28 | CASSLIPSSGGASEQFF | TGTGCCAGCAGTTTAATTCCCTCTAGCGGGGGGGCCAGTGAGCAGTTCTTC
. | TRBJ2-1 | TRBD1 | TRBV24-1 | CATSDPRTGGENEQFF | TGTGCCACCAGTGATCCTAGAACAGGGGGCGAAAATGAGCAGTTCTTC
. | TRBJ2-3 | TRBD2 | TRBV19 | CASSRTSGSPDTQYF | TGTGCCAGTAGCCGGACTAGCGGGAGCCCAGATACGCAGTATTTT
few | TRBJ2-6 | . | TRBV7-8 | CASSFRAPVSGANVLTF | TGTGCCAGCAGCTTTCGGGCTCCCGTCTCTGGGGCCAACGTCCTGACTTTC
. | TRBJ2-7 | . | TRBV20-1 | CSVVSGSSYEQYF | TGCAGTGTCGTTTCTGGGAGCTCCTACGAGCAGTACTTC
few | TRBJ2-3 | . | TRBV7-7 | CASSRTPADTQYF | TGTGCCAGCAGCCGCACCCCGGCAGATACGCAGTATTTT
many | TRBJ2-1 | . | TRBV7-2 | CASSLDVLRRVHEQFF | TGTGCCAGCAGCTTAGACGTGCTGCGGAGGGTCCATGAGCAGTTCTTC
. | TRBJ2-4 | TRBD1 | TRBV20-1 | CSLVTGEAKNIQYF | TGCAGTCTTGTTACAGGGGAGGCCAAAAACATTCAGTACTTC
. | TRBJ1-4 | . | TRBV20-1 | CSAGRGTTNEKLFF | TGCAGTGCTGGGCGGGGGACAACTAATGAAAAACTGTTTTTT
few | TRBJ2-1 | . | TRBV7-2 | CASSLKVSALGGEQFF | TGTGCCAGCAGCTTAAAAGTCTCAGCCCTGGGGGGTGAGCAGTTCTTC
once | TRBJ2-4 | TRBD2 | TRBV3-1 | CASSRVIGGKNIQYF | TGTGCCAGCAGCCGCGTAATCGGGGGGAAAAACATTCAGTACTTC
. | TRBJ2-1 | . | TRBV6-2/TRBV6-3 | CASRPLLGIGNEQFF | TGTGCCAGCCGACCCCTTCTTGGCATAGGCAATGAGCAGTTCTTC
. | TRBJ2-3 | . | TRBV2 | CASSEKGPGTDTQYF | TGTGCCAGCAGTGAAAAGGGGCCGGGCACAGATACGCAGTATTTT
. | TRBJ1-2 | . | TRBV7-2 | CASSLAGPANYGYTF | TGTGCCAGCAGCTTAGCGGGGCCCGCTAACTATGGCTACACCTTC
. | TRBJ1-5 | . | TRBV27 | CASSFAGVSNQPQHF | TGTGCCAGCAGTTTCGCAGGGGTCAGCAATCAGCCCCAGCATTTT
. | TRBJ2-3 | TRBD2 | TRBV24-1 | CATSDLNSPGGRTDTQYF | TGTGCCACCAGTGATCTAAATTCCCCGGGAGGACGGACAGATACGCAGTATTTT
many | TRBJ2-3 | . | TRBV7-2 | CASSLAGLQRGPDTQYF | TGTGCCAGCAGCTTAGCGGGACTCCAAAGGGGGCCAGATACGCAGTATTTT
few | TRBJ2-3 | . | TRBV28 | CASRTTEEDTQYF | TGTGCCAGCAGAACCACGGAGGAAGATACGCAGTATTTT
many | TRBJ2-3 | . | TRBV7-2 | CASSLLVDTQYF | TGTGCCAGCAGCTTATTGGTCGATACGCAGTATTTT
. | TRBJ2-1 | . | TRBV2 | CASSEALGFGGPGYEQFF | TGTGCCAGCAGTGAAGCGCTCGGGTTCGGAGGGCCGGGCTATGAGCAGTTCTTC
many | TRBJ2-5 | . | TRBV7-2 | CASSLAGGDQETQYF | TGTGCCAGCAGCTTAGCCGGCGGAGACCAAGAGACCCAGTACTTC
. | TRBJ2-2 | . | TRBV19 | CASSSPGRIGELFF | TGTGCCAGTAGTAGTCCAGGGAGGATCGGGGAGCTGTTTTTT
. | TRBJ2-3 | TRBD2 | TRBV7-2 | CASSRTSGGDTDTQYF | TGTGCCAGCAGCCGGACTAGCGGGGGGGACACAGATACGCAGTATTTT
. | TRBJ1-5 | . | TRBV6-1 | CASSDPDQPQHF | TGTGCCAGCAGTGATCCTGATCAGCCCCAGCATTTT
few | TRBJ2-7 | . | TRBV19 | CASSMTRVAEQYF | TGTGCCAGTAGTATGACGCGGGTTGCCGAGCAGTACTTC
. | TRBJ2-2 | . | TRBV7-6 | CASSLLGGPSTGELFF | TGTGCCAGCAGCTTACTGGGGGGGCCGAGCACCGGGGAGCTGTTTTTT
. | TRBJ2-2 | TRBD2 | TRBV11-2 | CASRGLAGNVNTGELFF | TGTGCCAGCAGGGGACTAGCGGGAAACGTGAACACCGGGGAGCTGTTTTTT